The clone carrying this TCR beta chain was seen a handful of times. As yet, its antigen is unknown. Healthy individuals of Caucasian origin from Russia, aged roughly 6 to 100, served as donors. Extracted total RNA amounted to at least 6 micrograms for each sample. A second roughly 6 to 12 cycle PCR used barcoded and J-beta primers. MiXCR, applied by TCRdb to the 5' RACE reads, yields one record per CDR3 protein. In the table there are roughly 1.5 million distinct CDR3 sequences, approximately 43% of which are singletons. The sample is drawn from a study of blood T cells in healthy people across ages. Study-level findings and limits: Donor CMV status was unknown, possibly confounding expanded clonotype changes. Roughly linearly, TCR beta diversity per million T cells fell as age increased.

The clonotype comes from a woman younger than 35 in good health. Sequencing was done on a sample of blood.

The DNA for the CDR3 is TGTGCCAGCAGTCCCGACGGGAGGAACTACAATGAGCAGTTCTTC. Its protein product is CASSPDGRNYNEQFF. The V gene is TRBV7-8, the J gene TRBJ2-1; 7 positions match TRBD2. Germline V gene sequence: CDR1 SGHVS, CDR2 FQNEAQ. This CDR3 has 15 amino acids. The J segment lost 3 bases and the V segment lost 6 bases, leaving 8 bases of the junction unmatched.